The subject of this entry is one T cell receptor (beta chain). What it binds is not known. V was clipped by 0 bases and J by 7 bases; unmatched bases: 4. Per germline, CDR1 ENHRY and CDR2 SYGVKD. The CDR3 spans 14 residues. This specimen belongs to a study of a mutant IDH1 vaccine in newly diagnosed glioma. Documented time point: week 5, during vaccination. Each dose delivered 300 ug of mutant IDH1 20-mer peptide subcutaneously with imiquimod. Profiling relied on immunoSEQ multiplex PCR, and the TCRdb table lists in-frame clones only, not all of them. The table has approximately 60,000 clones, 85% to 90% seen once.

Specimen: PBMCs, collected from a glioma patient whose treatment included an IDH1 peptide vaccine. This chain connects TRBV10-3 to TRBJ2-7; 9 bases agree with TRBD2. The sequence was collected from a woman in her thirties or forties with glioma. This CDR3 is CAISESVTSGEQYF. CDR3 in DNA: TGTGCCATCAGTGAGTCTGTGACTAGCGGTGAGCAGTACTTC.